The table lists the clone carrying this T cell receptor (beta chain) with a few counts. The data were obtained in a study of T-cell memory formation after mild COVID-19. TCRdb called the 5' RACE reads again in MiXCR, with one record for every CDR3 protein. Counted here are roughly 100,000 distinct CDR3 sequences, about 15% occurring once; the ten biggest clones make up over 25%. The source is an adult woman who had mild COVID-19 (a few samples of this study predate the infection). Cell type and time point are not known. The specimen was PBMCs or a T cell subset sorted from them (not recorded which).

CDR3 sequence: CASSYLGGGPLYEQYF. The CDR3 DNA reads as TGCGCCAGCAGCTACTTGGGCGGGGGGCCCCTCTACGAGCAGTACTTC. The chain joins TRBV5-1 to TRBJ2-7; 8 positions match TRBD2. J lost 3 bases, V lost 3 bases, and 11 bases had no gene match. The CDR3 has 16 amino acids. The germline CDR1 and CDR2 sequences are SGHRS and YFSETQ.